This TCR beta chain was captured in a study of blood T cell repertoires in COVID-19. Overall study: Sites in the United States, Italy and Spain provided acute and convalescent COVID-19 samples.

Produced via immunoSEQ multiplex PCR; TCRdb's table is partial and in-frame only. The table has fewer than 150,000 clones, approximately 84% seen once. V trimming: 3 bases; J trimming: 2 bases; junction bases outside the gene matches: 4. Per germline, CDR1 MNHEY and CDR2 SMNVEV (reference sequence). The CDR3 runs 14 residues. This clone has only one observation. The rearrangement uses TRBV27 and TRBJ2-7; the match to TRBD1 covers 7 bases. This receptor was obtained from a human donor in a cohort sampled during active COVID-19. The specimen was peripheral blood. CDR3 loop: CASSLSQGAYEQYF. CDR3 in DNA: TGTGCCAGCAGTTTGTCCCAGGGGGCCTACGAGCAGTACTTC.